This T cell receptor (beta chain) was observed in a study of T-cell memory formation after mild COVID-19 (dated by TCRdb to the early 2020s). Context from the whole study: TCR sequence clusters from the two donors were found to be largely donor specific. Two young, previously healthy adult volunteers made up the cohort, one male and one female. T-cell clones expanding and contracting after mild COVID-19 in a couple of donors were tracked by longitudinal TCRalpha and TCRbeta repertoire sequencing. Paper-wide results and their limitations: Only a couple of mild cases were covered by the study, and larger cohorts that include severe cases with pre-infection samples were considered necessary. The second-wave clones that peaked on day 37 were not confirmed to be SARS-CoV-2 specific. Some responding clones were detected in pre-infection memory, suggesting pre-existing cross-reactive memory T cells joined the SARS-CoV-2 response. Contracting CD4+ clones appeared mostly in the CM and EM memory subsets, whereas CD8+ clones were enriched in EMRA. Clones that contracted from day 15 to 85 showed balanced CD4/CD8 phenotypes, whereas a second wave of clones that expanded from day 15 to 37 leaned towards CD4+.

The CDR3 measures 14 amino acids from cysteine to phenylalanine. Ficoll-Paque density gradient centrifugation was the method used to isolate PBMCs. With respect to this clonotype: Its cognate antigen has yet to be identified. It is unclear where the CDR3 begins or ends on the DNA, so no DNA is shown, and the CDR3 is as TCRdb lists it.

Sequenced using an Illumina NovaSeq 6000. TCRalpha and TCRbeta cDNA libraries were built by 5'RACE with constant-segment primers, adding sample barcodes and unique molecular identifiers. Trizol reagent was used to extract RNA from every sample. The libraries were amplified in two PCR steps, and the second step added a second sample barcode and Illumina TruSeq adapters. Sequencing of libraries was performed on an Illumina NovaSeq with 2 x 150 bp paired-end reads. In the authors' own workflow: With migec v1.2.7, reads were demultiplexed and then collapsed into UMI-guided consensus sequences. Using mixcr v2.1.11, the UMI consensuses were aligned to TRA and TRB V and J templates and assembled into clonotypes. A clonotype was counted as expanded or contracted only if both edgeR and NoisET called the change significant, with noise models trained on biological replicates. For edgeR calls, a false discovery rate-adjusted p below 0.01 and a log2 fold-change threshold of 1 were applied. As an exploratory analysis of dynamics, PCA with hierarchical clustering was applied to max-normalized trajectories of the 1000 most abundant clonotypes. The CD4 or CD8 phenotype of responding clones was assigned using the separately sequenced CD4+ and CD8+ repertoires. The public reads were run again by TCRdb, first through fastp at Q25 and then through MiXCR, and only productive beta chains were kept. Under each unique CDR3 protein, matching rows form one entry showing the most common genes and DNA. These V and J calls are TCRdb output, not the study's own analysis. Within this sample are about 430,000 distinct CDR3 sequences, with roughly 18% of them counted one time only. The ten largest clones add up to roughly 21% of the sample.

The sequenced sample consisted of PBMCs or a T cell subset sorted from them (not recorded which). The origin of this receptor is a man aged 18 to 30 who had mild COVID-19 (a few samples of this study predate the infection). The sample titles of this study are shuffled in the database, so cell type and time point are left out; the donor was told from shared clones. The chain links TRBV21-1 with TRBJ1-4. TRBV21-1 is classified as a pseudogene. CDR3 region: CASSKQQLMKNCFF.